The 32 T cell receptor beta chains reported below all come from one sample, sequenced in a study of T cell changes during pregnancy in multiple sclerosis. Profiled with immunoSEQ multiplex PCR; TCRdb holds only in-frame clones, not every one. The table includes some 39,000 clones, about 90% detected once. The sample consisted of CD4+ T cells from peripheral blood mononuclear cells, taken in the third trimester of pregnancy. The receptors here all came from a female donor in good health, enrolled as a control in a pregnancy study.

The chain carries TRBV28 and TRBJ1-2; 8 positions agree with TRBD1. Germline V lookup: CDR1 MDHEN, CDR2 SYDVKM. The J segment lost 4 bases and the V segment lost 7 bases, leaving 11 bases of the junction unmatched. The CDR3 runs 15 residues. CDR3 region: CASTLGSGQVYGYTF. The CDR3 DNA follows: TGTGCCAGCACTCTGGGGTCGGGACAGGTCTATGGCTACACCTTC.

V gene TRBV5-1 combines with J gene TRBJ2-2; D unresolved. Per germline, CDR1 SGHRS and CDR2 YFSETQ. Trimming shortened V by 2 bases and J by 3 bases, and 11 bases separated the two germline ends. The CDR3 covers 15 residues. CDR3: CASSFQDKYTGELFF. The DNA for the CDR3 is TGCGCCAGCAGCTTCCAAGACAAATACACCGGGGAGCTGTTTTTT.

The chain couples TRBV5-4 to TRBJ2-7; D is possibly TRBD2 (6 bases). V was clipped by 0 bases and J by 5 bases, with 15 bases between them. The CDR3 sequence is 15 residues long. Germline CDR1 and CDR2: SGHNT and YYREEE (reference sequence). CDR3 in DNA: TGTGCCAGCAGCTTGGAGGGATCAGGGAGGCACGAGCAGTACTTC. Translation gives CASSLEGSGRHEQYF.

The chain uses TRBV4-1 and TRBJ2-1, with D tentatively TRBD2 (5 bases). Per the germline V gene, CDR1 is MGHRA and CDR2 is YSYEKL. The CDR3 extends over 16 amino acids. V gave up 1 base and J gave up 2 bases, with 12 bases separating them. In nucleotides, the CDR3 is TGCGCCAGCAGCCAAGCCCGGCGGGCAACCTACAATGAGCAGTTCTTC. Translated: CASSQARRATYNEQFF.

V and J are TRBV6-1 and TRBJ2-1, with TRBD2 matching 7 bases. The J segment lost 6 bases and the V segment lost 8 bases, leaving 4 bases of the junction unmatched. This CDR3 spans 12 amino acids. The germline CDR1 and CDR2 sequences are MNHNS and SASEGT. The CDR3 is CASGRAPNEQFF. CDR3 DNA sequence: TGTGCCAGCGGGAGGGCTCCCAATGAGCAGTTCTTC.

The rearrangement uses TRBV28 and TRBJ2-3, with TRBD2 matching 11 bases. The CDR3 covers 17 residues. V shed 4 bases and J 3 bases; nucleotides not matched to a gene: 9. CDR1 and CDR2 from the germline V gene are MDHEN and SYDVKM. The CDR3 DNA reads TGTGCCAGCAGTTACCAACTACTAGCGGGAGCAACAGATACGCAGTATTTT. It translates to CASSYQLLAGATDTQYF.

The V and J genes are TRBV5-1 and TRBJ2-7; D is ambiguous. The CDR3 consists of 14 residues. V shed 0 bases and J shed 1 base, with 8 bases lying between them. The V gene's germline CDR1 is SGHRS and CDR2 YFSETQ. The CDR3 DNA follows: TGCGCCAGCAGCTTGGTGGCTTATTCCTACGAGCAGTACTTC. It yields the protein CASSLVAYSYEQYF.

This sequence joins TRBV10-2 and TRBJ1-1; perhaps TRBD1 as D (5 bases). Deletions cut 3 bases from V and 4 bases from J, with 9 bases between. The germline V gene has CDR1 WSHSY and CDR2 SAAADI. This CDR3 is built from 13 residues. CDR3 in DNA: TGCGCCAGCAGTGAAAAAGGGGCCACTGAAGCTTTCTTT. It yields the protein CASSEKGATEAFF.

The chain combines TRBV5-1 with TRBJ1-1; D might be TRBD1 (5 bases). Germline lookup yields CDR1 SGHRS and CDR2 YFSETQ. This CDR3 has 15 amino acids. V shed 1 base and J shed 3 bases, with 13 bases lying between them. CDR3 protein: CASSLLPGRDTEAFF. CDR3 DNA sequence: TGCGCCAGCAGCTTGTTGCCAGGCAGGGACACTGAAGCTTTCTTT.

The chain combines TRBV6-5 with TRBJ1-2; 9 nucleotides align to TRBD1. The ends lost 5 bases at V and 8 bases at J; junction bases unmatched: 12. The V gene's germline CDR1 is MNHEY and CDR2 SVGAGI. The CDR3 is 15 amino acids. Here the CDR3 reads CASSRPGQGGLGYTF. The DNA of the CDR3 is TGTGCCAGCAGTCGTCCGGGACAGGGAGGGTTAGGCTACACCTTC.

The chain employs TRBV5-1 and TRBJ1-2; 7 bases match TRBD1. Germline lookup yields CDR1 SGHRS and CDR2 YFSETQ. The V and J ends lost 0 bases and 6 bases, in that order; junction bases with no gene match: 5. This CDR3 has 14 amino acids. The CDR3 coding sequence is TGCGCCAGCAGCTTGGATCAGGGGGGAGATGGCTACACCTTC. This sequence encodes CASSLDQGGDGYTF.

The chain couples TRBV18 to TRBJ2-1; TRBD1 aligns across 9 bases. V gave up 0 bases and J gave up 11 bases; unmatched junction bases: 8. The CDR3 runs to 15 residues. The germline gives CDR1 KGHSH, CDR2 LQKENI. CDR3 coding DNA: TGTGCCAGCTCACCACCAGGACAGGGGAACACACAGCAGTTCTTC. This gives the protein CASSPPGQGNTQQFF.

V usage is TRBV2 and J usage is TRBJ2-7; 12 nucleotides agree with TRBD2. With V trimmed by 4 bases and J by 4 bases, 2 bases remained unmatched. This CDR3 contains 14 residues. Per germline, CDR1 SNHLY and CDR2 FYNNEI. In nucleotides, the CDR3 is TGTGCCAGCAGTGGACTAGCGGGAGTTTACGAGCAGTACTTC. Amino acids: CASSGLAGVYEQYF.

The table lists this clone with a count of one. The chain is built from TRBV4-1 and TRBJ2-1; TRBD2 agrees at 7 bases. The length of the CDR3 is 20 residues. Trimming took 2 bases from V and 7 from J; bases not matched to a gene: 23. CDR1 and CDR2 from the germline V gene are MGHRA and YSYEKL. CDR3 nucleotides: TGCGCCAGCAGCCAACCCTCCAACGCGGGGGAGAACTACCGGTTTAATGAGCAGTTCTTC. As protein: CASSQPSNAGENYRFNEQFF.

This chain connects TRBV11-2 to TRBJ2-5; 8 bases agree with TRBD1. V was clipped by 4 bases and J by 13 bases; unmatched bases: 17. This CDR3 region has 15 residues. Germline CDR1 reads SGHAT; CDR2 reads FQNNGV. The CDR3 reads CASSSQGATPGVRYF. CDR3 coding DNA: TGTGCCAGCAGCTCCCAGGGGGCGACACCCGGTGTTCGGTACTTC. The variable domain in full, completed from reference TRBV11-2 and TRBJ2-5, reads EAGVAQSPRYKIIEKRQSVAFWCNPISGHATLYWYQQILGQGPKLLIQFQNNGVVDDSQLPKDRFSAERLKGVDSTLKIQPAKLEDSAVYLCASSSQGATPGVRYFGPGTRLLVL.

The chain links TRBV15 to TRBJ1-5; D ambiguous. In germline, CDR1 is LNHNV, CDR2 YYDKDF (reference sequence). The CDR3 is made up of 12 amino acids. Trimming left V 2 bases short and J 4 bases short, with 3 bases between. The DNA of the CDR3 is TGTGCCACCAGCAGACAGAATCAGCCCCAGCATTTT. This encodes CATSRQNQPQHF.

By proportion, this clone is medium-sized. The V call is TRBV19, the J call TRBJ2-1, with D perhaps TRBD1 (6 bases). Trimming took off 7 bases at V and 0 bases at J, with 13 bases between the two ends. This CDR3 contains 15 residues. CDR1 LNHDA and CDR2 SQIVND come from the germline V gene (reference sequence). The CDR3 DNA reads as TGTGCCAGTACCCCCGACAGGAGCTCCTACAATGAGCAGTTCTTC. It codes for CASTPDRSSYNEQFF.

Concerning this clone: At one boundary the junction diverges from the germline segment, which might be a read error. The V and J genes are TRBV7-7 and TRBJ2-2; 9 bases are shared with TRBD2. The germline V gene encodes CDR1 SSHAT and CDR2 FNYEAQ (reference sequence). The CDR3 has 20 amino acids. CDR3 in amino acids: CASSPSPPSGAFANTGELFF. In DNA, the CDR3 is TGTGCTAGCAGCCCGAGTCCCCCTAGCGGGGCGTTCGCGAACACCGGGGAGCTGTTTTTT. Looking up the rest from reference TRBV7-7 and TRBJ2-2 gives the full variable domain: GAGVSQSPRYKVTKRGQDVTLRCDPISSHATLYWYQQALGQGPEFLTYFNYEAQPDKSGLPSDRFSAERPEGSISTLTIQRTEQRDSAMYRCASSPSPPSGAFANTGELFFGEGSRLTVL.

The rearrangement links TRBV5-6 to TRBJ1-5; a possible D gene is TRBD1 (6 bases). Germline-derived CDR1 and CDR2 are SGHDT and YYEEEE. Trimming removed 3 bases at V and 2 bases at J, with 12 bases between. The CDR3 sequence is 15 residues long. The CDR3 loop reads CASSSGQPGNQPQHF. The CDR3 nucleotides are TGTGCCAGCAGCTCCGGACAGCCGGGCAATCAGCCCCAGCATTTT.

V usage is TRBV18 and J usage is TRBJ2-6, with D maybe TRBD1 (6 bases). The CDR3 runs to 17 residues. V dropped 5 bases and J dropped 1 base, with 15 bases sitting between them. Per the germline V gene, CDR1 is KGHSH and CDR2 is LQKENI. CDR3 DNA: TGTGCCAGCTCAACCACACGGACAGAATCTGGGGCCAACGTCCTGACTTTC. Protein product: CASSTTRTESGANVLTF.

This chain links TRBV6-1 with TRBJ2-7; tentatively, D is TRBD2 (6 bases). The length of the CDR3 is 12 residues. Trimming cost V 6 bases and J 3 bases, with 9 bases left between them. Germline V gives CDR1 MNHNS, CDR2 SASEGT. CDR3 residues: CASSGRGYEQYF. CDR3 DNA sequence: TGTGCCAGCAGCGGGAGAGGCTACGAGCAGTACTTC.

V usage is TRBV5-8 and J usage is TRBJ2-5; 8 bases align to TRBD2. Germline CDR1 and CDR2: SGHTS and YDEGEE. The V and J ends lost 1 base and 5 bases, in that order; junction bases with no gene match: 7. CDR3 size: 15 residues. The CDR3 loop is CASSLTGGPMETQYF. CDR3 sequence (DNA): TGTGCCAGCAGCTTGACGGGGGGGCCGATGGAGACCCAGTACTTC.

The gene calls are TRBV10-3 and TRBJ2-7; D perhaps matches TRBD2 (5 bases). The ends were cut back, 5 bases at V and 2 bases at J, with 13 bases in the middle. Germline CDR1 ENHRY, CDR2 SYGVKD. The CDR3 has 14 residues. CDR3 sequence reads: CAISPEGSAYEQYF. CDR3 DNA sequence: TGTGCCATCAGTCCCGAAGGTAGCGCCTACGAGCAGTACTTC.

This chain uses TRBV28 with TRBJ2-7; D perhaps matches TRBD2 (7 bases). Trimming took off 5 bases at V and 2 bases at J, with 19 bases between the two ends. This CDR3 is built from 16 residues. Looked up from germline, CDR1 is MDHEN and CDR2 is SYDVKM. For the CDR3, the DNA is TGTGCCAGCAGTACCCCCCCCCGGGGGGCGGCCTACGAGCAGTACTTC. Translated: CASSTPPRGAAYEQYF.

The gene calls are TRBV5-1 and TRBJ1-3; the D gene is possibly TRBD1 (6 bases). Trimming left V 4 bases short and J 3 bases short, with 17 bases between. CDR3 length: 16 amino acids. Germline assignment: CDR1 SGHRS and CDR2 YFSETQ. CDR3 sequence: CASSTLGWGLGNTIYF. The CDR3 nucleotides are TGCGCCAGCAGCACCTTAGGTTGGGGGCTTGGAAACACCATATATTTT.

This clone was seen only a few times. The rearrangement links TRBV6-5 to TRBJ1-1, with unresolved D. CDR3 length: 13 amino acids. Germline V gene lookup returns CDR1 MNHEY and CDR2 SVGAGI. Trimming stripped 0 bases from V and 7 bases from J, with 9 bases between. CDR3 DNA sequence: TGTGCCAGCAGTTACTCCCTCGGGAATGAAGCTTTCTTT. Encoded protein: CASSYSLGNEAFF.

V gene TRBV9 combines with J gene TRBJ1-1; no reliable D call. Germline CDR1 SGDLS, CDR2 YYNGEE. Trimming pared 4 bases from V and 2 bases from J, leaving 12 bases between. The CDR3 is 14 residues long. The CDR3 DNA follows: TGTGCCAGCAGCCCACAGTGGGCCAACACTGAAGCTTTCTTT. Protein product: CASSPQWANTEAFF. Drawing the rest from reference TRBV9 and TRBJ1-1, the complete variable domain is DSGVTQTPKHLITATGQRVTLRCSPRSGDLSVYWYQQSLDQGLQFLIQYYNGEERAKGNILERFSAQQFPDLHSELNLSSLELGDSALYFCASSPQWANTEAFFGQGTRLTVV.

The chain joins TRBV4-2 to TRBJ2-2; 13 bases map to TRBD2. The germline V gene has CDR1 LGHNA and CDR2 YNFKEQ. The CDR3 loop spans 18 amino acids. V was clipped by 0 bases and J by 0 bases; unmatched bases: 1. The CDR3, as DNA: TGTGCCAGCAGCCAAGAACTAGCGGGAGGGCCGAACACCGGGGAGCTGTTTTTT. Protein sequence: CASSQELAGGPNTGELFF.

The V gene is TRBV27, the J gene TRBJ1-2; 7 bases match TRBD1. The CDR3 sequence is 14 residues long. Per the germline V gene, CDR1 is MNHEY and CDR2 is SMNVEV (reference sequence). The V gene end was trimmed by 5 bases and the J gene end by 5 bases; junction bases not matched to a gene: 8. The CDR3 DNA follows: TGTGCCAGCAGTGCCCTGGGGACAGCATATGGCTACACCTTC. Translation gives CASSALGTAYGYTF.

The rearrangement joins TRBV5-1 to TRBJ2-1; TRBD2 aligns across 11 bases. Germline V gives CDR1 SGHRS, CDR2 YFSETQ. The CDR3 covers 17 residues. With 0 bases clipped from V and 5 bases from J, the junction kept 7 bases outside the gene matches. In DNA, the CDR3 is TGCGCCAGCAGCTTGGTGACTAGCGGGACACCCCACAATGAGCAGTTCTTC. Protein: CASSLVTSGTPHNEQFF.

The chain recombines TRBV7-8 with TRBJ2-1; 10 bases are shared with TRBD2. Germline trimming cut 5 bases from V and 8 bases from J; bases unmatched to any gene: 6. CDR1 is SGHVS, CDR2 FQNEAQ, per germline. The CDR3 runs to 14 residues. This CDR3 reads CASSVSGGADEQFF. CDR3 nucleotide sequence: TGTGCCAGCAGCGTAAGCGGGGGGGCCGATGAGCAGTTCTTC.

The rearrangement joins TRBV21-1 to TRBJ1-6. TRBV21-1 is listed as a pseudogene. The CDR3 contains 11 residues. As DNA, the CDR3 is TGTGCCAGCCCCTTCGGGGTTCCCCTCCACTTT. This translates into CASPFGVPLHF.